This T cell receptor beta chain was identified during a study of OX40 agonist ivuxolimab in advanced cancers. Study outcomes and limitations: Partly responding patients at 0.1-3.0 mg/kg showed some of the smallest clonal expansion.

Clones were read by immunoSEQ multiplex PCR, and TCRdb kept only the in-frame ones, dropping some. The profile covers roughly 73,000 clones, with roughly 80% appearing a single time and 1.1% taken by the ten largest. V shed 6 bases and J shed 2 bases, with 8 bases lying between them. CDR1 and CDR2 from the germline V gene are KGHSH and LQKENI. This CDR3 is built from 13 residues. In the case of this clone: Antigen unknown.

The chain links TRBV18 to TRBJ2-4; unclear D gene. The sequence derives from an adult with an advanced solid tumor such as melanoma, head and neck, liver or kidney cancer. Sequenced here: CD4+ or CD8+ T cells sorted from blood, sampled in a trial of the OX40 agonist ivuxolimab. The DNA for the CDR3 is TGTGCCAGCTCTGGCTTGTCCAAAAACATTCAGTACTTC. Translated, it gives CASSGLSKNIQYF.